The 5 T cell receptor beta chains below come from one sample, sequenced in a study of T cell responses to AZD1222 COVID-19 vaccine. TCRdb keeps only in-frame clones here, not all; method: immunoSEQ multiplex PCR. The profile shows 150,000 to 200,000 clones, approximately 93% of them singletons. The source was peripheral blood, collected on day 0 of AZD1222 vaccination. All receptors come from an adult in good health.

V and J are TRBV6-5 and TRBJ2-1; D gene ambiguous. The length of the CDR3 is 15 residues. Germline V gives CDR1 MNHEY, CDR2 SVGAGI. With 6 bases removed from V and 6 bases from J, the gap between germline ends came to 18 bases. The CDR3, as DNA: TGTGCCAGCAGCCTCACTTTTATTCGGGTCAATGAGCAGTTCTTC. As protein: CASSLTFIRVNEQFF.

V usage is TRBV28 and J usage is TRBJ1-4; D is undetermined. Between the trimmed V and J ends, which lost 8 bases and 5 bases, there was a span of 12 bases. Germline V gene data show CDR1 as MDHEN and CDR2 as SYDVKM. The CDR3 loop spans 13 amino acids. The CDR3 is CASGLTPNEKLFF. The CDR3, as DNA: TGTGCCAGCGGCCTTACCCCCAATGAAAAACTGTTTTTT.

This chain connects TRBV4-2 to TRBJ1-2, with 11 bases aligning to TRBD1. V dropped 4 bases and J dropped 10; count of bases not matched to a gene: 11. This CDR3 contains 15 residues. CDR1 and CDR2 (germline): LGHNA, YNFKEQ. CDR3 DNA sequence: TGTGCCAGCAGCCTAAAACCGGGACAGGGGGACTTCTACACCTTC. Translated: CASSLKPGQGDFYTF.

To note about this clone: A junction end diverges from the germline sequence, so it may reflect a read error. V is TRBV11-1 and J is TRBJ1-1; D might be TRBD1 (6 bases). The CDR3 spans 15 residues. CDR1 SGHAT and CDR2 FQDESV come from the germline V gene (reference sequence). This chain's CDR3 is CASSLGGGSYTEAFF. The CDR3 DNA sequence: TGTGCCAGCAGTTTAGGAGGGGGGAGTTACACTGAAGCTTTCTTT.

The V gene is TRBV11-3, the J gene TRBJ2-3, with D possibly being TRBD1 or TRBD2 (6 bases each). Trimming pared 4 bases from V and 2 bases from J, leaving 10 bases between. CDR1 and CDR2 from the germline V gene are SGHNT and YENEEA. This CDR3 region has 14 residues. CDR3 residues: CASSSRGHTDTQYF. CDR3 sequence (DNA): TGTGCCAGCAGCTCGCGGGGACACACAGATACGCAGTATTTT.